Below are 20 T cell receptor beta chains sequenced from a single sample in a study of graft-versus-host responses after intestinal transplantation (dated by TCRdb to the early 2020s). The antigens of these receptors remain unknown. The label giving this sample's time point can be read as: cells obtained before transplantation from donor or recipient. Receptor amplification or capture employed the immunoSEQ multiplex PCR assay. TCRdb limited this immuneACCESS table to in-frame rearrangements with V and J called. A share of clones is missing; checked studies link under half to unresolved V genes, and the rest is unexplained. Here the sample has about 81,000 clones; about 88% occur a single time. The ten largest clones add up to approximately 0.35% of the sample. The sequenced sample was unstimulated CD4+ T cells sorted from spleen or lymph node cells, obtained before intestinal transplant. The receptors were gathered from a human donor who received an intestinal transplant.

The CDR3, as DNA: TGTGCCAGCAGTTCTAGCTCCTACGAGCAGTACTTC. This codes for CASSSSSYEQYF. The chain joins TRBV28 to TRBJ2-7, with D hard to call. Per the germline V gene, CDR1 is MDHEN and CDR2 is SYDVKM. Trimming left V 4 bases short and J 0 bases short, with 4 bases between. The CDR3 extends over 12 amino acids.

This clone was observed a single time. The CDR3, as DNA: TGTGCCAGTAGTAGCCGGGACAGAGCCTACGAGCAGTACTTC. This codes for CASSSRDRAYEQYF. The V and J genes are TRBV19 and TRBJ2-7; the match to TRBD1 covers 7 bases. The CDR3 consists of 14 residues. The J segment lost 2 bases and the V segment lost 4 bases, leaving 5 bases of the junction unmatched. Germline-derived CDR1 and CDR2 are LNHDA and SQIVND (reference sequence).

This sequence joins TRBV30 and TRBJ1-5; D gene ambiguous. The CDR3 runs to 13 residues. The germline V gene has CDR1 GTSNPN and CDR2 SVGIG (reference sequence). V shed 1 base and J shed 4 bases, with 8 bases lying between them. For the CDR3, the DNA is TGTGCCTGGAGTGCTCTTTTTAATCAGCCCCAGCATTTT. Protein product: CAWSALFNQPQHF.

The chain combines TRBV9 with TRBJ2-7; 12 nucleotides align to TRBD1. This CDR3 spans 15 amino acids. From germline, CDR1 is SGDLS and CDR2 YYNGEE. The V and J ends lost 3 bases and 4 bases, in that order; junction bases with no gene match: 5. CDR3 nucleotide sequence: TGTGCCAGCAGCGCTGGGACAGGGGGCGCGTACGAGCAGTACTTC. Amino acid sequence: CASSAGTGGAYEQYF. Full variable domain (outside the CDR3, taken from reference TRBV9 and TRBJ2-7): DSGVTQTPKHLITATGQRVTLRCSPRSGDLSVYWYQQSLDQGLQFLIQYYNGEERAKGNILERFSAQQFPDLHSELNLSSLELGDSALYFCASSAGTGGAYEQYFGPGTRLTVT.

V is TRBV25-1 and J is TRBJ1-5; 7 nucleotides agree with TRBD1. The V segment lost 5 bases and the J segment 0 bases; nucleotides outside the gene matches: 4. The CDR3 spans 15 residues. Germline V CDR1 and CDR2: MGHDK, SYGVNS. DNA for the CDR3: TGTGCCAGCAGTCCAGGGGGTTATAGCAATCAGCCCCAGCATTTT. Translating gives CASSPGGYSNQPQHF.

The chain is built from TRBV7-3 and TRBJ2-2, with D possibly TRBD1 on 5 matching bases. Germline CDR1 and CDR2: SGHTA and FQGTGA. The CDR3 is 14 residues long. Trimming cost V 6 bases and J 5 bases, with 13 bases left between them. Here the CDR3 reads CASRSGPGTGELFF. Written as DNA, the CDR3 is TGTGCCAGCAGATCCGGGCCAGGGACCGGGGAGCTGTTTTTT. Full variable domain (remainder filled in from reference TRBV7-3 and TRBJ2-2): GAGVSQTPSNKVTEKGKYVELRCDPISGHTALYWYRQSLGQGPEFLIYFQGTGAADDSGLPNDRFFAVRPEGSVSTLKIQRTERGDSAVYLCASRSGPGTGELFFGEGSRLTVL.

The chain has TRBV5-1 and TRBJ1-5, with no clear D. The CDR3 runs 13 residues. Per germline, CDR1 SGHRS and CDR2 YFSETQ. The V gene lost 0 bases and the J gene lost 7 bases, with 8 bases spanning the gap. The CDR3: CASSLGSGQPQHF. The CDR3 nucleotides read TGCGCCAGCAGCTTGGGGAGCGGGCAGCCCCAGCATTTT. Complete variable domain (other parts from reference TRBV5-1 and TRBJ1-5): KAGVTQTPRYLIKTRGQQVTLSCSPISGHRSVSWYQQTPGQGLQFLFEYFSETQRNKGNFPGRFSGRQFSNSRSEMNVSTLELGDSALYLCASSLGSGQPQHFGDGTRLSIL.

The V and J genes are TRBV2 and TRBJ2-7; D possibly corresponds to TRBD1 (6 bases). Trimming left V 3 bases short and J 4 bases short, with 7 bases between. The CDR3 is 12 residues long. In germline, CDR1 is SNHLY, CDR2 FYNNEI. The CDR3 reads CASSDRGYEQYF. DNA for the CDR3: TGTGCCAGCAGTGACAGGGGATACGAGCAGTACTTC. Looking up the rest from reference TRBV2 and TRBJ2-7 gives the full variable domain: EPEVTQTPSHQVTQMGQEVILRCVPISNHLYFYWYRQILGQKVEFLVSFYNNEISEKSEIFDDQFSVERPDGSNFTLKIRSTKLEDSAMYFCASSDRGYEQYFGPGTRLTVT.

J is TRBJ2-7 and V is TRBV28, with D perhaps TRBD2 (5 bases). Looked up from germline, CDR1 is MDHEN and CDR2 is SYDVKM. The CDR3 extends over 17 amino acids. V lost 1 base, J lost 3 bases, and 19 bases lay in between. For the CDR3, the DNA is TGTGCCAGCAGTTTATTGTTTCGAGGGCAGCTCTACTACGAGCAGTACTTC. Amino acid sequence: CASSLLFRGQLYYEQYF.

The V gene is TRBV19, the J gene TRBJ2-2; no definite D call. CDR3 length equals 16 residues. The germline V and J ends were trimmed by 9 bases and 1 base, with 18 bases remaining between them. Germline CDR1 LNHDA, CDR2 SQIVND (reference sequence). The CDR3 DNA is TGTGCCAGGCGTTTTAAACAGACCCTGAACACCGGGGAGCTGTTTTTT. Translated: CARRFKQTLNTGELFF.

The CDR3 protein is CASSQGGKDQPQHF. The CDR3 bases are TGCGCCAGTTCACAGGGAGGGAAGGATCAGCCCCAGCATTTT. V is TRBV5-1 and J is TRBJ1-5; the D gene is possibly TRBD1 (6 bases). CDR3 length: 14 amino acids. V shed 8 bases and J shed 5 bases, with 17 bases lying between them. Germline CDR1 SGHRS, CDR2 YFSETQ.

The chain is built from TRBV6-1 and TRBJ1-2; possible D gene TRBD1, 6 bases. V lost 5 bases and J lost 2, with 9 bases in between. Germline lookup yields CDR1 MNHNS and CDR2 SASEGT. CDR3 length: 13 amino acids. As DNA, the CDR3 is TGTGCCAGCAGTTATGGACAGAACTATGGCTACACCTTC. Translating it yields CASSYGQNYGYTF.

The chain has TRBV11-2 and TRBJ2-5; 12 bases line up with TRBD1. Germline V gene data show CDR1 as SGHAT and CDR2 as FQNNGV. The J segment lost 4 bases and the V segment lost 3 bases, leaving 6 bases of the junction unmatched. This CDR3 has 16 residues. CDR3 nucleotides: TGTGCCAGCAGCTTTGGCGGGACAGGGGGCGGAGAGACCCAGTACTTC. This codes for CASSFGGTGGGETQYF.

The rearrangement joins TRBV30 to TRBJ1-3, with D unclear. Germline CDR1 is GTSNPN and CDR2 is SVGIG (reference sequence). V was clipped by 3 bases and J by 0 bases, with 12 bases between them. The CDR3 spans 15 residues. CDR3 protein: CAWREDLSSGNTIYF. The CDR3 DNA reads as TGTGCCTGGAGGGAGGACTTGAGCTCTGGAAACACCATATATTTT.

The chain combines TRBV7-9 with TRBJ2-2; D unclear. Per the germline V gene, CDR1 is SEHNR and CDR2 is FQNEAQ (reference sequence). Trimming stripped 7 bases from V and 6 bases from J, with 18 bases between. The CDR3 is 15 residues long. Here the CDR3 DNA reads TGTGCCAGCACCCGGTCGCAGGATAAGTCCGGGGAGCTGTTTTTT. As protein: CASTRSQDKSGELFF. The variable domain in full, with the rest retrieved from reference TRBV7-9 and TRBJ2-2, is DTGVSQNPRHKITKRGQNVTFRCDPISEHNRLYWYRQTLGQGPEFLTYFQNEAQLEKSRLLSDRFSAERPKGSFSTLEIQRTEQGDSAMYLCASTRSQDKSGELFFGEGSRLTVL.

The rearrangement links TRBV5-4 to TRBJ2-5; 9 nucleotides agree with TRBD2. V trimming: 0 bases; J trimming: 5 bases; junction bases outside the gene matches: 8. The CDR3 is made up of 16 amino acids. CDR1 and CDR2 from the germline V gene are SGHNT and YYREEE (reference sequence). This CDR3 is CASSLVGSGSVETQYF. DNA of the CDR3: TGTGCCAGCAGCTTGGTGGGTAGCGGGAGTGTGGAGACCCAGTACTTC.

The rearrangement uses TRBV6-6 and TRBJ1-2; D not certain. CDR3 size: 13 residues. Germline CDR1 is MNHNY and CDR2 is SVGAGI (reference sequence). Trimming shortened V by 5 bases and J by 4 bases, and 11 bases separated the two germline ends. The CDR3 coding sequence is TGTGCCAGCAGTGGTGTGCGGCCCTATGGCTACACCTTC. The encoded protein is CASSGVRPYGYTF.

V gene TRBV30 combines with J gene TRBJ1-1, with no clear D. Per the germline V gene, CDR1 is GTSNPN and CDR2 is SVGIG (reference sequence). This CDR3 has 14 residues. Between the trimmed V and J ends, which lost 1 base and 5 bases, there was a span of 14 bases. For the CDR3, the DNA is TGTGCCTGGAGTGGCCGGTCCTCCGGGACTGAAGCTTTCTTT. Its translation: CAWSGRSSGTEAFF.

The V call is TRBV6-1, the J call TRBJ1-6; no definite D call. Deletions cut 6 bases from V and 8 bases from J, with 11 bases between. The CDR3 spans 13 residues. Germline CDR1 reads MNHNS; CDR2 reads SASEGT. CDR3 sequence: CASSARLDSPLHF. CDR3 DNA: TGTGCCAGCAGCGCTCGGTTAGATTCACCCCTCCACTTT.

The rearrangement uses TRBV28 and TRBJ2-3; 10 positions agree with TRBD2. After removal of 9 bases from V and 1 base from J, the junction contained 10 bases not matched to a gene. Looked up from germline, CDR1 is MDHEN and CDR2 is SYDVKM. The CDR3 length is 16 residues. The CDR3 region has the DNA TGTGCCAGTAAGGTAGCGGGAGGAGGGCGCACAGATACGCAGTATTTT. Its translation is CASKVAGGGRTDTQYF.